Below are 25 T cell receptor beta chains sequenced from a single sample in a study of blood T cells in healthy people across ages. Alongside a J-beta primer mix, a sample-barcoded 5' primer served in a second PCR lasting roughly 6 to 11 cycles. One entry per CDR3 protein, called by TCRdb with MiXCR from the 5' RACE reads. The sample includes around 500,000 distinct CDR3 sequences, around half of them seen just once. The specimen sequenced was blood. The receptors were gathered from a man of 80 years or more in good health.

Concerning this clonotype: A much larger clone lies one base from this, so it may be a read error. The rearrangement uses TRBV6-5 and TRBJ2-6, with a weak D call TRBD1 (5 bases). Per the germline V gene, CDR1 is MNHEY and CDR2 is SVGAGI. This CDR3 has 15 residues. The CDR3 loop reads CASTGLSSGANVPTF. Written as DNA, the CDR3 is TGTGCCAGCACGGGCCTGAGCTCTGGGGCCAACGTCCCGACTTTC.

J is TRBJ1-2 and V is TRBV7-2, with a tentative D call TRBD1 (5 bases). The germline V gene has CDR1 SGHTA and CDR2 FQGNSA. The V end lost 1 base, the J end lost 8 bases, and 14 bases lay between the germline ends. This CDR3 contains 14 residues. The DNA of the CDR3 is TGTGCCAGCAGCTTAGTGGCCCAGGGTAGAGGCTACACCTTC. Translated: CASSLVAQGRGYTF.

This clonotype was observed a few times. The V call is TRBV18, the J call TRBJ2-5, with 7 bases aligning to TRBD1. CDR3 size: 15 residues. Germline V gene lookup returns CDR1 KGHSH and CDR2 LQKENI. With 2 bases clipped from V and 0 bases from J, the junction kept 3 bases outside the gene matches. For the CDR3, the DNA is TGTGCCAGCTCACCATGGACAGGTCACCAAGAGACCCAGTACTTC. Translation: CASSPWTGHQETQYF.

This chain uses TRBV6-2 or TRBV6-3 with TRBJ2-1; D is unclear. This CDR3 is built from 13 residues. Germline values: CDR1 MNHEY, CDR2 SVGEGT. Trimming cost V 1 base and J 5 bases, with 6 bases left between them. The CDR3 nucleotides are TGTGCCAGCAGTTACTTTCAAAACAATGAGCAGTTCTTC. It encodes CASSYFQNNEQFF.

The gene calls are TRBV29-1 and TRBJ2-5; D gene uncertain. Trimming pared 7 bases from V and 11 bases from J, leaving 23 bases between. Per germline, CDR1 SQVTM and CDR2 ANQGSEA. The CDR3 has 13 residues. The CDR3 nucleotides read TGCAGCGAGAGTAACGGCAACTACAATGAGCAGTACTTC. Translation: CSESNGNYNEQYF. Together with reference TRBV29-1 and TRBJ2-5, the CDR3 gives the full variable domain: SAVISQKPSRDICQRGTSLTIQCQVDSQVTMMFWYRQQPGQSLTLIATANQGSEATYESGFVIDKFPISRPNLTFSTLTVSNMSPEDSSIYLCSESNGNYNEQYFGPGTRLLVL.

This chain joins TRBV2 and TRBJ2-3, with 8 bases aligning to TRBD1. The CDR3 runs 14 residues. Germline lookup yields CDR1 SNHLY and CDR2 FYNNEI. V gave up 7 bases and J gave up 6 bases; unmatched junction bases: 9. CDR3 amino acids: CASTWQGAGDTQYF. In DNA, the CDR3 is TGTGCCAGCACATGGCAGGGGGCAGGTGATACGCAGTATTTT.

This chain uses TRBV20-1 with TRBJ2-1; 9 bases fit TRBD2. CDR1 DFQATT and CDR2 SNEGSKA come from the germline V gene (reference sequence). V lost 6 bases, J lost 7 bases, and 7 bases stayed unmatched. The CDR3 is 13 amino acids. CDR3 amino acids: CSATGLAANEQFF. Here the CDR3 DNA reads TGCAGTGCAACGGGACTAGCCGCGAATGAGCAGTTCTTC.

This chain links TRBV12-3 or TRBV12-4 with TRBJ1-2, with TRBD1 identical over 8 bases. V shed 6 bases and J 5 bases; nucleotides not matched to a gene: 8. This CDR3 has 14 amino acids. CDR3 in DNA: TGTGCCAGCAGCACCGGGACAGGACTATATGGCTACACCTTC. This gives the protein CASSTGTGLYGYTF.

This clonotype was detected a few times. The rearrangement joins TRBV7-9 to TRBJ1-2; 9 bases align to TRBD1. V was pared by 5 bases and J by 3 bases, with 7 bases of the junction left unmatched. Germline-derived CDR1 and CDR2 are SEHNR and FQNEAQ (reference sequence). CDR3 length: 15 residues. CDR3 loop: CASSPQGARDYGYTF. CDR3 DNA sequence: TGTGCCAGCAGCCCACAGGGGGCGAGAGACTATGGCTACACCTTC.

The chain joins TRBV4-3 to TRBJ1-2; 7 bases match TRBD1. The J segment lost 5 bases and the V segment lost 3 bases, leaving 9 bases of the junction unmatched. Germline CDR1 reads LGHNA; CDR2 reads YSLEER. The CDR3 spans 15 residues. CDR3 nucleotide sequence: TGCGCCAGCAGCCAGCAGACAGGGTTAGCTTATGGCTACACCTTC. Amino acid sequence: CASSQQTGLAYGYTF.

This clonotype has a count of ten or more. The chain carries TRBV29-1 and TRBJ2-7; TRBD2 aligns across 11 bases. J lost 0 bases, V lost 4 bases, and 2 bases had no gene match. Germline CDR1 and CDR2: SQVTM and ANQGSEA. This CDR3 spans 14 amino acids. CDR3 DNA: TGCAGCGTTGTAGCGGGGGGGACCTCCTACGAGCAGTACTTC. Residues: CSVVAGGTSYEQYF.

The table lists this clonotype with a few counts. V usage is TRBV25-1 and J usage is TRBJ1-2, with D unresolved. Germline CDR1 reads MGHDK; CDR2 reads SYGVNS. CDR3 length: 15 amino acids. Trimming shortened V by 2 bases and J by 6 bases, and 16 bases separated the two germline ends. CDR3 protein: CASSEGSTEGNGYTF. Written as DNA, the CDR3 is TGTGCCAGCAGTGAAGGGTCCACCGAGGGCAATGGCTACACCTTC.

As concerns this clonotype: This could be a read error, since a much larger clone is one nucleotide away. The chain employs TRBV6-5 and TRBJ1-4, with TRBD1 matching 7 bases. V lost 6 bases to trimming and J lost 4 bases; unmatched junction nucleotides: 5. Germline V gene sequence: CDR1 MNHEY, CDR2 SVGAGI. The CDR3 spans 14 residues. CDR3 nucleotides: TGTGCCAGCAGCCAACAGGGGATTAATGAAAAACTGTTTTTT. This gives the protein CASSQQGINEKLFF.

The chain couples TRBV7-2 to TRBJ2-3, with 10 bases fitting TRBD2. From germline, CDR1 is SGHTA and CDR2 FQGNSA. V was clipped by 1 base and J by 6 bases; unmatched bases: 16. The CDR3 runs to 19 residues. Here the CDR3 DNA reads TGTGCCAGCAGCTTAGGGCTAGCGGGAGATCTCTTTTGGAGCGATACGCAGTATTTT. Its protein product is CASSLGLAGDLFWSDTQYF.

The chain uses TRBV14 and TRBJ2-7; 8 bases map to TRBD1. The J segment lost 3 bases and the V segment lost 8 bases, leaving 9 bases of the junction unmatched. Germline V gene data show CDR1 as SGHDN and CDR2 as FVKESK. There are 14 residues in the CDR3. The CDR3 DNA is TGTGCCAGCGGCAGACAGGGGCCGAACTACGAGCAGTACTTC. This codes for CASGRQGPNYEQYF.

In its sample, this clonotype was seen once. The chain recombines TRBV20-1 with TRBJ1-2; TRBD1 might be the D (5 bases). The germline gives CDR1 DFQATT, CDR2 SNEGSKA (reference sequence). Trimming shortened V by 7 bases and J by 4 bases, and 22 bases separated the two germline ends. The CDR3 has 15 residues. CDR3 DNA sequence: TGCAGTGTTCGGGCAGGGAATACCTGGAGCTATGGCTACACCTTC. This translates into CSVRAGNTWSYGYTF.

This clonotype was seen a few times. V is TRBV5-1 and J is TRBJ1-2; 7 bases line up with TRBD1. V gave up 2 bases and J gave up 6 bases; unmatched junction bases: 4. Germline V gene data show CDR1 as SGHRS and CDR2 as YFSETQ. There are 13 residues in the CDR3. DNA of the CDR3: TGCGCCAGCAGCTTCGGAACAGGGGATGGCTACACCTTC. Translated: CASSFGTGDGYTF.

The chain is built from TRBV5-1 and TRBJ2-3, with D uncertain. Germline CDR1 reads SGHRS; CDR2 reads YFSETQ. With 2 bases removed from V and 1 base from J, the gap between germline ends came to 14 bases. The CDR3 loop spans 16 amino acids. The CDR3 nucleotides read TGCGCCAGCAGCTTCGTTCCCCAGGACGGCACAGATACGCAGTATTTT. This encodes CASSFVPQDGTDTQYF.

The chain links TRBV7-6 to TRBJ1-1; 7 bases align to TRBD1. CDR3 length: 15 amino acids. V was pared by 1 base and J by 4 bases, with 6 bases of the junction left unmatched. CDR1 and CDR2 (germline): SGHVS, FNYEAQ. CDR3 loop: CASSLVETGPTEAFF. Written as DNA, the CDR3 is TGTGCCAGCAGCTTAGTTGAGACAGGGCCCACTGAAGCTTTCTTT.

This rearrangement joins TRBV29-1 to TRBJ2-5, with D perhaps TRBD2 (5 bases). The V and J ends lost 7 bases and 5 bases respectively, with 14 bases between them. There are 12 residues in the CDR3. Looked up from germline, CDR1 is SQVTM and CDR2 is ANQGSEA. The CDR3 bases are TGCAGCGCCGTAGCTAGAGGGGAGACCCAGTACTTC. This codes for CSAVARGETQYF.

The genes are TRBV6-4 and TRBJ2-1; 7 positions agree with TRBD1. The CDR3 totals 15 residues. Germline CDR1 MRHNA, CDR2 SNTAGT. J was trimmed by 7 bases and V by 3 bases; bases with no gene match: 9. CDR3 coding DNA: TGTGCCAGCAGTGATCCAGACAGGGAGCTAAATGAGCAGTTCTTC. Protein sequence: CASSDPDRELNEQFF.

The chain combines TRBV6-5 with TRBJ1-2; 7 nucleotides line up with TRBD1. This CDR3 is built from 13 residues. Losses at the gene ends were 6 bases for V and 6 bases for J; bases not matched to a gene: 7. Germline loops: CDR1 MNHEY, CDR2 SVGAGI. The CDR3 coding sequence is TGTGCCAGCAGCCGGGGACAGTTCAATGGCTACACCTTC. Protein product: CASSRGQFNGYTF.

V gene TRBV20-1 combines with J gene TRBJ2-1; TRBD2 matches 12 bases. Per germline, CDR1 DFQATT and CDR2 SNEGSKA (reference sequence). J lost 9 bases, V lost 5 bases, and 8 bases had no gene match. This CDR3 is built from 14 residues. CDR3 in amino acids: CSARLAGGGGEQFF. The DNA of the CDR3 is TGCAGTGCTCGTCTAGCGGGAGGGGGCGGTGAGCAGTTCTTC.

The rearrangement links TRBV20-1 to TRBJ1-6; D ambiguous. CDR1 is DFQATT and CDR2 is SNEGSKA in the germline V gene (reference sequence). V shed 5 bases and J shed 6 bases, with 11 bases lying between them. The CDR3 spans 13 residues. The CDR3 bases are TGCAGTGCTCACGGGCAGGTTAATTCACCCCTCCACTTT. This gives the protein CSAHGQVNSPLHF.

The CDR3 here is CASSLGGDNEKLFF. The CDR3 bases are TGTGCCAGCAGCTTAGGCGGTGATAATGAAAAACTGTTTTTT. The chain links TRBV7-9 to TRBJ1-4; D is undetermined. Germline CDR1 SEHNR, CDR2 FQNEAQ (reference sequence). This CDR3 is built from 14 residues. Trimming left V 1 base short and J 4 bases short, with 7 bases between.